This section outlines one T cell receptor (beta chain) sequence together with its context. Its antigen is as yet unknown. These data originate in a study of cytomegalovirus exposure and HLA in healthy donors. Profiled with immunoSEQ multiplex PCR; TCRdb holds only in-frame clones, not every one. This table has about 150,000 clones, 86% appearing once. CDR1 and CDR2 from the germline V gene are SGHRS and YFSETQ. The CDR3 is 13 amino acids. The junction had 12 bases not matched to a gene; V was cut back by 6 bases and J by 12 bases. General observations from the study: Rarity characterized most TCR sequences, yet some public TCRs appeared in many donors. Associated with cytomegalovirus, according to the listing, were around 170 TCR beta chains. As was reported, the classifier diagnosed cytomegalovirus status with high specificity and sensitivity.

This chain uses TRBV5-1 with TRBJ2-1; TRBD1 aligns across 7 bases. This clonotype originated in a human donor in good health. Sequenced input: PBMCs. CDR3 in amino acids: CASTKNNRDRQFF. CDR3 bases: TGCGCCAGCACCAAGAACAACCGGGACAGGCAGTTCTTC.